This T cell receptor beta chain derives from a study of lymphopenia after photon versus proton radiotherapy. Looked up from germline, CDR1 is SGHNT and CDR2 is YYREEE (reference sequence). The CDR3 is made up of 15 amino acids. V shed 2 bases, J shed 1 base, and the junction held 2 bases outside the gene matches. Study-wide findings and caveats: In patients who died, overall survival fell as post-nadir TCR diversity dropped more.

Note on this clone: Its antigen is as yet unknown.

Sequencing was performed with immunoSEQ multiplex PCR; in TCRdb, only in-frame clones are kept and a portion is missing. The table shows more than 20,000 clones, with around 83% occurring only once. This clonotype was sampled from a woman aged 45-65 years with pancreatic cancer. Here the sequenced sample was peripheral blood, taken from a patient treated with photon-based radiotherapy. The chain combines TRBV5-4 with TRBJ2-3, with 9 bases matching TRBD2. CDR3 protein: CASSFGGRGTDTQYF. DNA for the CDR3: TGTGCCAGCAGCTTCGGCGGGAGGGGCACAGATACGCAGTATTTT.